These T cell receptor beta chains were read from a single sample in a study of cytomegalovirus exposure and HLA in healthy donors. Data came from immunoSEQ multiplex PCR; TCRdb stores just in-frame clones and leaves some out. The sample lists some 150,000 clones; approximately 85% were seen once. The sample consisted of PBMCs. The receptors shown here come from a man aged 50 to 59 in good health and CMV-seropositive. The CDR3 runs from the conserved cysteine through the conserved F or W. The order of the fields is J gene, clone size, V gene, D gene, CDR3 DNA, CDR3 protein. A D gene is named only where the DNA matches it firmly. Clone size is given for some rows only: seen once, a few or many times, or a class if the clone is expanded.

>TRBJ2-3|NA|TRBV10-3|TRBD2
TGTGCCACCAAGCCTAGCGGGAGTGCAGATACGCAGTATTTT
CATKPSGSADTQYF
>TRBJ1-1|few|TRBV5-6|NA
TGTGCCAGCAGCTTGGCTGTAGCTGAAGCTTTCTTT
CASSLAVAEAFF
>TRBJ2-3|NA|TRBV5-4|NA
TGTGCCAGCAGCTTCCCGAGGGCGGGATCCACAGATACGCAGTATTTT
CASSFPRAGSTDTQYF
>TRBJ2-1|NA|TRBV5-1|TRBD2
TGCGCCAGCAGCTTGGGAACCGGACTAGCAGAGGAGCAGTTCTTC
CASSLGTGLAEEQFF
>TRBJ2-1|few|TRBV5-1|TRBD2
TGCGCCAGCAGCTTAGGACTAGCGGGTAGATTTTACAATGAGCAGTTCTTC
CASSLGLAGRFYNEQFF
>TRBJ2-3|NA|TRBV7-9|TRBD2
TGTTCCAGCAGCTCGGGAACTCTAGCGGGGAGCACAGATACGCAGTATTTT
CSSSSGTLAGSTDTQYF
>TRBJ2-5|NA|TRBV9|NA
TGTGCCAGCAGCGCCACTAGTGGAACGGAGACCCAGTACTTC
CASSATSGTETQYF
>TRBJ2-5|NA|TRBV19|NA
TGTGCCAGTAGTAGCGGTAGAATTCAAGAGACCCAGTACTTC
CASSSGRIQETQYF
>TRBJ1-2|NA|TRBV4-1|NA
TGCGCCAGCAGCCAAACGACAGGTCTCGGCTATGGCTACACCTTC
CASSQTTGLGYGYTF
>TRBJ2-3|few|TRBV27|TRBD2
TGTGCCAGCAGTAAACTAGCGGGAGGATCCACAGATACGCAGTATTTT
CASSKLAGGSTDTQYF